In this sample, the clone carrying this T cell receptor (beta chain) turned up many times. Its target is not known. V was shortened by 6 bases and J by 1 base, with 9 bases between the two germline ends. Germline CDR1 reads MNHEY; CDR2 reads SVGEGT. This CDR3 is built from 14 residues. The data derive from a study of identical twins. Points from the study as a whole: Memory repertoires showed no such pattern, whereas abundant cord blood beta clonotypes carried fewer insertions.

Template switching, a step in the protocol, added a universal primer site, and cDNA carried unique molecular identifiers. MiXCR, applied by TCRdb to the 5' RACE reads, yields one record per CDR3 protein. In the table there are 450,000 or so distinct CDR3 sequences, around 14% of which are singletons. This sample also appeared in a second study, on yellow fever vaccine responses in identical twins.

Material for sequencing was CD4+ T cells sorted from blood. The clonotype was recovered from a woman under 30 in good health. The chain carries TRBV6-2 or TRBV6-3 and TRBJ2-2, with D perhaps given as TRBD1 or TRBD2 (6 bases each). The CDR3 is CASRKGGNTGELFF. CDR3 nucleotides: TGTGCCAGCAGGAAGGGGGGGAACACCGGGGAGCTGTTTTTT.